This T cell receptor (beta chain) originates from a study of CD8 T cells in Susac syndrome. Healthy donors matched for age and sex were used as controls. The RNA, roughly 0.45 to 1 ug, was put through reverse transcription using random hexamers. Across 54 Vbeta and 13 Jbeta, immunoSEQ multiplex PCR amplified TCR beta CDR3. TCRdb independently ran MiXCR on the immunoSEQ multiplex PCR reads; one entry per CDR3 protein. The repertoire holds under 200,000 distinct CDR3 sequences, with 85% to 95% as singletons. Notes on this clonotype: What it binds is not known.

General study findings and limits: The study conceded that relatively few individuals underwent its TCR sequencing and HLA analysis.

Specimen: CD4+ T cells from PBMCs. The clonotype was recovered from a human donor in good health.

CDR3 loop: CASSPLPTGDTEAFF. CDR3 DNA: TGCGCCAGCAGCCCCCTGCCGACAGGGGACACTGAAGCTTTCTTT. This chain links TRBV5-1 with TRBJ1-1, with TRBD1 matching over 8 bases. CDR1 and CDR2 from the germline V gene are SGHRS and YFSETQ. CDR3 length: 15 residues. The V and J ends lost 4 bases and 3 bases, in that order; junction bases with no gene match: 8.